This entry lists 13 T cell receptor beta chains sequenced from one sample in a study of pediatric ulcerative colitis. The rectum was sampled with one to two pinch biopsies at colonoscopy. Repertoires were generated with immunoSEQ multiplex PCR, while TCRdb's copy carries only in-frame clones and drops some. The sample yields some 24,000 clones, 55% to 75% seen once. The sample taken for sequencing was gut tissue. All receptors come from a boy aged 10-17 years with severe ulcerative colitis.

The CDR3 spells CASSPPAGEYEQYF. The DNA of the CDR3 is TGTGCCAGCTCACCACCGGCAGGCGAATACGAGCAGTACTTC. The rearrangement joins TRBV18 to TRBJ2-7; D remains unclear. Trimming shortened V by 0 bases and J by 4 bases, and 10 bases separated the two germline ends. CDR1 and CDR2 from the germline V gene are KGHSH and LQKENI. This CDR3 is 14 amino acids long.

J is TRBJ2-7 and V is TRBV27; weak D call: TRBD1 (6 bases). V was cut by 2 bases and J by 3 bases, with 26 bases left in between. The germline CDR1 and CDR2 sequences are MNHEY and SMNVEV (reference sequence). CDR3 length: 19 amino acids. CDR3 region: CASSLGSRGLAARDYEQYF. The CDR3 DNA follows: TGTGCCAGCAGTTTAGGGTCGAGGGGGTTGGCAGCCCGCGACTACGAGCAGTACTTC.

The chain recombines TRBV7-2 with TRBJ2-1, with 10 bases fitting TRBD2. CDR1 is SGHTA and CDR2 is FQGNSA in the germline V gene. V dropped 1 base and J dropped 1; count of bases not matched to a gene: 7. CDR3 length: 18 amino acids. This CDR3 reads CASSLGASGRNSYNEQFF. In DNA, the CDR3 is TGTGCCAGCAGCTTAGGGGCTAGCGGGAGAAATTCCTACAATGAGCAGTTCTTC.

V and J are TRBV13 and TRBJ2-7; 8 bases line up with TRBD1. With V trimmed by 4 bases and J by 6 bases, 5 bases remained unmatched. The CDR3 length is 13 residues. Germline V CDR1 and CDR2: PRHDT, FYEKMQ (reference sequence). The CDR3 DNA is TGTGCCAGCAGCTCGGGAACAGGGGGCGAGCAGTACTTC. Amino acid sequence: CASSSGTGGEQYF.

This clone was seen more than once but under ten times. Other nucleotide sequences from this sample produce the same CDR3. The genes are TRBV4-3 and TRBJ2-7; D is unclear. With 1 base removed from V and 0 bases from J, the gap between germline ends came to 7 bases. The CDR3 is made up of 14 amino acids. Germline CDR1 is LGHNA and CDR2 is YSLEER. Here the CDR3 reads CASSQGLGSYEQYF. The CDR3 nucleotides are TGCGCCAGCAGCCAAGGGTTAGGCTCCTACGAGCAGTACTTC.

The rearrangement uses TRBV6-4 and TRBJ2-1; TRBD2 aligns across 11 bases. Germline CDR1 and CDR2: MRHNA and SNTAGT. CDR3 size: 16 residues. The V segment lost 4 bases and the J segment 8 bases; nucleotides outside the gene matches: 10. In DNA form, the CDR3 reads TGTGCCAGCAGTGCAGAACTAGCGGGAGAGTTGTATGAGCAGTTCTTC. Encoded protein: CASSAELAGELYEQFF.

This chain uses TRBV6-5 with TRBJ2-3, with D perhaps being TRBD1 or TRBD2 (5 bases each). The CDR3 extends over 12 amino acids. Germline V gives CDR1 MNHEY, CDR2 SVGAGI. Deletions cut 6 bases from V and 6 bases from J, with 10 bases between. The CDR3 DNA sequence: TGTGCCAGCAGAAGTGAGGGGGATACGCAGTATTTT. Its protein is CASRSEGDTQYF.

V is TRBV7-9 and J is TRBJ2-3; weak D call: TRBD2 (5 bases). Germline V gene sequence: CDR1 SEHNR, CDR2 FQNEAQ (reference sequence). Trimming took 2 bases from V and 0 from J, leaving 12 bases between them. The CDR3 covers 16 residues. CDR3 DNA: TGTGCCAGCAGCTTAATAACGGGGTCTAGCACAGATACGCAGTATTTT. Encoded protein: CASSLITGSSTDTQYF.

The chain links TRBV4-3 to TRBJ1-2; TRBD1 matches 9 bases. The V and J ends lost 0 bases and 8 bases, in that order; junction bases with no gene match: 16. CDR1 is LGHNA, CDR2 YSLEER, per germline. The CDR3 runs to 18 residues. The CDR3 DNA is TGCGCCAGCAGCCAAGAGTTTGGGGACAGGGCTATTCGTGGGGGCTACACCTTC. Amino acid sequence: CASSQEFGDRAIRGGYTF.

DNA for the CDR3: TGTGCCAGCAGTTGGGGCTTCGAGTCCGGGGAGCTGTTTTTT. Translation gives CASSWGFESGELFF. J is TRBJ2-2 and V is TRBV6-5; TRBD1 might be the D (5 bases). V dropped 4 bases and J dropped 6 bases, with 12 bases sitting between them. Germline V CDR1 and CDR2: MNHEY, SVGAGI. The CDR3 length is 14 residues.

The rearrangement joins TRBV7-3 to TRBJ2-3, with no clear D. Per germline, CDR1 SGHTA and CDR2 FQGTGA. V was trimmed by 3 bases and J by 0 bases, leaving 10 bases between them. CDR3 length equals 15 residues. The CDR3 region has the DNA TGTGCCAGCAGCTTCGCGGCAGCTAGCACAGATACGCAGTATTTT. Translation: CASSFAAASTDTQYF. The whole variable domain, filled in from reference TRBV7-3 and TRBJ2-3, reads GAGVSQTPSNKVTEKGKYVELRCDPISGHTALYWYRQSLGQGPEFLIYFQGTGAADDSGLPNDRFFAVRPEGSVSTLKIQRTERGDSAVYLCASSFAAASTDTQYFGPGTRLTVL.

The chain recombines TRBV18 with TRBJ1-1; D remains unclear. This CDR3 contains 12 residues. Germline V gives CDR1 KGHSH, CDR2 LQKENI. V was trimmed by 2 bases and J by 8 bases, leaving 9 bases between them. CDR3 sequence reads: CASSPTRVEAFF. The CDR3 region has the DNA TGTGCCAGCTCACCAACCCGGGTAGAAGCTTTCTTT.

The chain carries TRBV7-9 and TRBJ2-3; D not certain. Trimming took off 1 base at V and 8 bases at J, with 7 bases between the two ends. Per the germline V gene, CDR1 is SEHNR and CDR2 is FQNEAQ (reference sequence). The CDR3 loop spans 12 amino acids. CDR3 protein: CASSLGRVTQYF. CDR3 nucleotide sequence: TGTGCCAGCAGCTTAGGACGCGTTACGCAGTATTTT.